Listed here are 29 T cell receptor beta chains from one sample, sequenced in a study of T cell responses to AZD1222 COVID-19 vaccine. Method: immunoSEQ multiplex PCR; TCRdb's copy keeps in-frame clones and lacks some. The sample includes around 140,000 clones, roughly 85% of them seen just once. Here the sequenced sample was peripheral blood, taken 28 days after the second dose of the MenACWY control vaccine. The receptor source for this set is an adult who received the MenACWY meningococcal vaccine as a control.

The chain combines TRBV5-1 with TRBJ1-6; D is unresolved. Germline CDR1 reads SGHRS; CDR2 reads YFSETQ. This CDR3 is built from 15 residues. V lost 3 bases and J lost 10, with 17 bases in between. For the CDR3, the DNA is TGCGCCAGCAGCTCCTTTGGAAGGGAAAGCTCACCCCTCCACTTT. Amino acids: CASSSFGRESSPLHF.

DNA of the CDR3: TGTGCCAGCAGTTTTTCGGTGAACACTGAAGCTTTCTTT. Protein sequence: CASSFSVNTEAFF. The V gene is TRBV28, the J gene TRBJ1-1, with no clear D. This CDR3 has 13 residues. V was clipped by 3 bases and J by 0 bases, with 5 bases between them. Per germline, CDR1 MDHEN and CDR2 SYDVKM.

Regarding this clone: Other DNA sequences of this sample code for an identical CDR3. CDR3 region: CASSRTGPYEQYV. For the CDR3, the DNA is TGTGCCAGCAGCCGGACAGGCCCCTACGAGCAGTACGTC. This chain connects TRBV5-8 to TRBJ2-7; 7 nucleotides agree with TRBD1. The V gene's germline CDR1 is SGHTS and CDR2 YDEGEE. The CDR3 consists of 13 residues. The trim removed 4 bases at V and 2 bases at J, leaving 3 bases unmatched.

The rearrangement links TRBV5-1 to TRBJ1-4; D remains ambiguous. Trimming shortened V by 0 bases and J by 0 bases, and 15 bases separated the two germline ends. Germline lookup yields CDR1 SGHRS and CDR2 YFSETQ. This CDR3 has 18 residues. In DNA, the CDR3 is TGCGCCAGCAGCTTGGGGACCGGAGGAATTGCAACTAATGAAAAACTGTTTTTT. Translating gives CASSLGTGGIATNEKLFF.

The chain links TRBV27 to TRBJ2-6, with a possible D match to TRBD1 (6 bases). The V end lost 5 bases, the J end lost 2 bases, and 13 bases lay between the germline ends. Germline assignment: CDR1 MNHEY and CDR2 SMNVEV (reference sequence). This CDR3 spans 16 amino acids. The chain's CDR3 is CASSRIAGAGANVLTF. In DNA, the CDR3 is TGTGCCAGCAGTCGCATAGCAGGGGCTGGGGCCAACGTCCTGACTTTC.

The chain couples TRBV15 to TRBJ2-2; perhaps TRBD1 as D (5 bases). Germline V gives CDR1 LNHNV, CDR2 YYDKDF (reference sequence). Between the trimmed V and J ends, which lost 5 bases and 6 bases, there was a span of 10 bases. The CDR3 length is 13 residues. The CDR3 sequence is CATSFRVAGELFF. The CDR3 DNA reads TGTGCCACCAGCTTCAGGGTCGCCGGGGAGCTGTTTTTT.

V gene TRBV5-1 combines with J gene TRBJ1-4; 12 bases agree with TRBD1. Germline CDR1 reads SGHRS; CDR2 reads YFSETQ. Trimming removed 6 bases from V and 8 bases from J; junction bases left unmatched: 8. The CDR3 is 15 amino acids. The CDR3 loop is CASTIGGTGGEKLFF. The CDR3 DNA follows: TGCGCCAGCACCATCGGTGGGACAGGGGGCGAAAAACTGTTTTTT.

The rearrangement joins TRBV15 to TRBJ2-7; D is undetermined. Germline V gene lookup returns CDR1 LNHNV and CDR2 YYDKDF (reference sequence). The CDR3 has 14 amino acids. Trimming took 1 base from V and 2 from J, leaving 9 bases between them. The CDR3 DNA sequence: TGTGCCACCAGCAGAGCATCCGGACCCTACGAGCAGTACTTC. Protein: CATSRASGPYEQYF.

This chain connects TRBV2 to TRBJ2-1; D unclear. Germline values: CDR1 SNHLY, CDR2 FYNNEI. The germline V and J ends were trimmed by 3 bases and 1 base, with 7 bases remaining between them. The CDR3 spans 14 residues. The DNA of the CDR3 is TGTGCCAGCAGTGAGGCTGGTTCCTACAATGAGCAGTTCTTC. Encoded protein: CASSEAGSYNEQFF.

The rearrangement uses TRBV27 and TRBJ2-2, with unresolved D. Germline V lookup: CDR1 MNHEY, CDR2 SMNVEV (reference sequence). This CDR3 has 12 residues. V gave up 3 bases and J gave up 7 bases, with 6 bases separating them. The CDR3 nucleotides are TGTGCCAGCAGTTTGTTTGGCGGGGAGCTGTTTTTT. It yields the protein CASSLFGGELFF.

V and J are TRBV29-1 and TRBJ2-2, with no clear D. The CDR3 totals 12 residues. V lost 4 bases and J lost 3, with 6 bases in between. Germline V gene sequence: CDR1 SQVTM, CDR2 ANQGSEA. CDR3 in amino acids: CSVVPDTGELFF. The DNA for the CDR3 is TGCAGCGTTGTCCCGGACACCGGGGAGCTGTTTTTT.

This clone occurred many times. The chain carries TRBV5-6 and TRBJ1-1; 9 bases fit TRBD1. Germline V gene sequence: CDR1 SGHDT, CDR2 YYEEEE. The CDR3 totals 15 residues. Unmatched junction bases numbered 3, after V lost 0 bases and J lost 3 bases. CDR3 loop: CASSLGGTGYTEAFF. CDR3 in DNA: TGTGCCAGCAGCTTGGGTGGGACAGGGTACACTGAAGCTTTCTTT.

The rearrangement links TRBV7-8 to TRBJ1-3; tentatively, D is TRBD1 (6 bases). Germline V gives CDR1 SGHVS, CDR2 FQNEAQ. Trimming took off 3 bases at V and 0 bases at J, with 18 bases between the two ends. The length of the CDR3 is 18 residues. The CDR3 loop is CASSLIGGALLSGNTIYF. The CDR3 DNA sequence: TGTGCCAGCAGCTTGATCGGGGGGGCTCTTCTCTCTGGAAACACCATATATTTT. Full variable domain (rest looked up from reference TRBV7-8 and TRBJ1-3): GAGVSQSPRYKVAKRGQDVALRCDPISGHVSLFWYQQALGQGPEFLTYFQNEAQLDKSGLPSDRFFAERPEGSVSTLKIQRTQQEDSAVYLCASSLIGGALLSGNTIYFGEGSWLTVV.

The rearrangement uses TRBV7-6 and TRBJ2-3; either TRBD1 or TRBD2 may supply D (5 bases each). Trimming took off 1 base at V and 1 base at J, with 30 bases between the two ends. The CDR3 has 22 amino acids. Germline CDR1 is SGHVS and CDR2 is FNYEAQ. Written as DNA, the CDR3 is TGTGCCAGCAGCTTAGTCCCCACCTCCCAGCGGTCCAACCTGGGGGGCACAGATACGCAGTATTTT. Protein product: CASSLVPTSQRSNLGGTDTQYF.

This chain connects TRBV19 to TRBJ1-2, with unresolved D. Germline V gene lookup returns CDR1 LNHDA and CDR2 SQIVND (reference sequence). The CDR3 length is 12 residues. V was pared by 3 bases and J by 7 bases, with 9 bases between. This chain's CDR3 is CASSIVGGGYTF. The CDR3 bases are TGTGCCAGTAGTATCGTGGGAGGTGGCTACACCTTC.

The chain has TRBV19 and TRBJ1-4; D is ambiguous. V was trimmed by 10 bases and J by 0 bases, leaving 12 bases between them. CDR1 is LNHDA, CDR2 SQIVND, per germline (reference sequence). This CDR3 contains 14 residues. DNA of the CDR3: TGTGCCAAATCCGGAGCTGCAACTAATGAAAAACTGTTTTTT. Translated, it gives CAKSGAATNEKLFF. Full variable domain (remainder filled in from reference TRBV19 and TRBJ1-4): DGGITQSPKYLFRKEGQNVTLSCEQNLNHDAMYWYRQDPGQGLRLIYYSQIVNDFQKGDIAEGYSVSREKKESFPLTVTSAQKNPTAFYLCAKSGAATNEKLFFGSGTQLSVL.

This clone was observed a few times. The chain uses TRBV9 and TRBJ2-1; D is perhaps TRBD1 (5 bases). The V end was cut by 0 bases, the J end by 9 bases, with 10 bases between. CDR3 length: 13 amino acids. Germline CDR1 SGDLS, CDR2 YYNGEE. The CDR3 DNA reads TGTGCCAGCAGCGTAGTAGTAACAGGTGAGCAGTTCTTC. It is translated as CASSVVVTGEQFF.

This clone was detected a few times. The rearrangement uses TRBV19 and TRBJ2-5, with D tentatively TRBD1 or TRBD2 (5 bases each). This CDR3 region has 14 residues. Trimming shortened V by 5 bases and J by 1 base, and 11 bases separated the two germline ends. CDR1 is LNHDA, CDR2 SQIVND, per germline (reference sequence). The CDR3 DNA reads as TGTGCCAGTAGTTCCCGGGGACCCCAAGAGACCCAGTACTTC. Translating it yields CASSSRGPQETQYF.

The chain couples TRBV1 to TRBJ2-1; TRBD2, the table's D call, was not compared with the DNA. TRBV1 is tagged as a pseudogene. The CDR3 is made up of 18 amino acids. The CDR3 spells CTSSQDRASGASYNEQFF. DNA for the CDR3: TGCACCAGCAGCCAAGATAGGGCTAGCGGGGCCTCCTACAATGAGCAGTTCTTC.

This chain links TRBV5-1 with TRBJ1-3; D is perhaps TRBD1 (6 bases). The CDR3 has 16 amino acids. Germline CDR1 reads SGHRS; CDR2 reads YFSETQ. V was cut by 2 bases and J by 2 bases, with 14 bases left in between. Written as DNA, the CDR3 is TGCGCCAGCAGCTTCGACGTTGCAGGGGCTGGAAACACCATATATTTT. Translation: CASSFDVAGAGNTIYF.

The chain recombines TRBV11-3 with TRBJ2-6; 7 bases align to TRBD1. CDR3 length: 17 residues. J was trimmed by 1 base and V by 5 bases; bases with no gene match: 8. In germline, CDR1 is SGHNT, CDR2 YENEEA. The CDR3 DNA is TGTGCCAGCAGCACCGGGACAGCGCGATCTGGGGCCAACGTCCTGACTTTC. It codes for CASSTGTARSGANVLTF.

This clone showed up just a few times. The rearrangement joins TRBV6-5 to TRBJ1-1, with D uncertain. Deletions cut 5 bases from V and 3 bases from J, with 10 bases between. Germline lookup yields CDR1 MNHEY and CDR2 SVGAGI. CDR3 size: 13 residues. The CDR3 DNA is TGTGCCAGCAGTCATGCCCCGTACACTGAAGCTTTCTTT. It encodes CASSHAPYTEAFF.

Points on this clone: Other DNA sequences in the same sample also yield this CDR3. The V call is TRBV11-3, the J call TRBJ1-1; unclear D gene. V was shortened by 1 base and J by 6 bases, with 6 bases between the two germline ends. The CDR3 covers 12 residues. Germline-derived CDR1 and CDR2 are SGHNT and YENEEA. CDR3 region: CASSLGRAEAFF. The CDR3, as DNA: TGTGCCAGCAGCTTAGGGCGCGCTGAAGCTTTCTTT. Full variable domain (outside the CDR3, taken from reference TRBV11-3 and TRBJ1-1): EAGVVQSPRYKIIEKKQPVAFWCNPISGHNTLYWYLQNLGQGPELLIRYENEEAVDDSQLPKDRFSAERLKGVDSTLKIQPAELGDSAVYLCASSLGRAEAFFGQGTRLTVV.

J is TRBJ2-4 and V is TRBV7-9, with D tentatively TRBD1 (6 bases). Germline CDR1 reads SEHNR; CDR2 reads FQNEAQ (reference sequence). This CDR3 comprises 18 residues. The V gene lost 3 bases and the J gene lost 3 bases, with 21 bases spanning the gap. Written as DNA, the CDR3 is TGTGCCAGCAGCTTTTTACCCAGGGGCAGGGAGTACAAAAACATTCAGTACTTC. Translation gives CASSFLPRGREYKNIQYF.

To note about this clone: The germline gene is not matched at one end of the junction; a read error may be the cause. In DNA form, the CDR3 reads TGTGCCAGTAGTTTGCCGATAGGGTCTCCAGTCTTT. It specifies CASSLPIGSPVF. The V call is TRBV19, the J call TRBJ1-3, with D unclear. Germline loops: CDR1 LNHDA, CDR2 SQIVND (reference sequence). This CDR3 spans 12 amino acids.

In the case of this clone: The junction and the germline gene differ at one end; a read error may be behind it. The chain recombines TRBV20-1 with TRBJ1-2, with 7 bases aligning to TRBD1. CDR1 is DFQATT and CDR2 is SNEGSKA in the germline V gene (reference sequence). This CDR3 contains 8 residues. CDR3 nucleotide sequence: TGCAGTGCGCCGGACAGGAGATTC. Protein: CSAPDRRF.

The V and J genes are TRBV11-2 and TRBJ2-2; 8 bases match TRBD1. Germline-derived CDR1 and CDR2 are SGHAT and FQNNGV. V shed 5 bases, J shed 5 bases, and the junction held 19 bases outside the gene matches. This CDR3 spans 19 amino acids. The CDR3 protein is CASSRQFRQGWKGTGELFF. The DNA of the CDR3 is TGTGCCAGCAGCCGACAATTCCGACAGGGGTGGAAGGGGACCGGGGAGCTGTTTTTT.

Written as DNA, the CDR3 is TGTGCCAGCAGTTACTCGATCACGGGAGTCGGAGAGCAGTACTTC. This gives the protein CASSYSITGVGEQYF. The chain links TRBV6-2 or TRBV6-3 to TRBJ2-7, with D perhaps matching TRBD2 (6 bases). The CDR3 totals 15 residues. The germline V gene has CDR1 MNHEY and CDR2 SVGEGT. The V and J ends lost 0 bases and 7 bases respectively, with 16 bases between them.

The count of this clone is one. The J gene is TRBJ2-1, the V gene TRBV24-1; D perhaps matches TRBD1 (6 bases). V was pared by 6 bases and J by 9 bases, with 20 bases between. Germline-derived CDR1 and CDR2 are KGHDR and SFDVKD. The CDR3 is 15 amino acids. The CDR3 region has the DNA TGTGCCACCAGTTCAGCAGGGGCCCTGGGTAGTGAGCAGTTCTTC. This translates into CATSSAGALGSEQFF.